This T cell receptor (beta chain) was recovered during a study of cytomegalovirus exposure and HLA in healthy donors. In the PCR, 60 Vbeta and 13 Jbeta primers were used. The repertoire was sequenced with immunoSEQ multiplex PCR; TCRdb's copy has only in-frame clones and lacks some. This table holds approximately 60,000 clones. This CDR3 has 15 amino acids. The V gene end was trimmed by 3 bases and the J gene end by 6 bases; junction bases not matched to a gene: 8. From germline, CDR1 is MNHEY and CDR2 SVGAGI. This chain connects TRBV6-5 to TRBJ2-7, with 10 bases matching TRBD1. This clonotype was sampled from a man aged 30-40 years in good health and CMV-seropositive. Sequencing was carried out using PBMCs. CDR3 region: CASSYGQGDASEQYF. The DNA for the CDR3 is TGTGCCAGCAGTTATGGACAGGGGGATGCGTCCGAGCAGTACTTC.